This T cell receptor (beta chain) originates from a study of cytomegalovirus exposure and HLA in healthy donors. General observations from the study: A reported reduction in N-insertions relative to the roughly 710-donor mean was seen in an Asian-associated ancestry cluster in a later analysis. Associated with HLA alleles at 0.05 false discovery rate in a later analysis were 16,951 TCR beta sequences.

The CDR3 totals 15 residues. The germline V gene has CDR1 MNHNS and CDR2 SASEGT. Trimming cost V 5 bases and J 1 base, with 14 bases left between them. About this clone itself: Its cognate antigen is unknown.

13 Jbeta primers and 60 Vbeta primers were used for the PCR. The table came from immunoSEQ multiplex PCR; TCRdb's copy has only in-frame clones and leaves some out. The table includes 150,000 to 200,000 clones, 78% detected once. The chain recombines TRBV6-1 with TRBJ1-1; weak D call: TRBD1 (5 bases). Material for sequencing was PBMCs. The clonotype was recovered from a woman in her 40s in good health and CMV-seropositive. The CDR3 reads CASSLPGLQNTEAFF. In nucleotides, the CDR3 is TGTGCCAGCAGTCTTCCGGGACTGCAGAACACTGAAGCTTTCTTT.